These 29 T cell receptor beta chains were sequenced from one sample in a study of blood T cell repertoires in COVID-19. The data were produced by immunoSEQ multiplex PCR, yet TCRdb's version contains in-frame clones alone and is incomplete. The data contain some 670,000 clones, approximately 90% of them singletons. Material: peripheral blood. The receptors originated from a woman younger than 35 with acute or convalescent COVID-19.

V is TRBV4-2 and J is TRBJ2-7; tentative D call: TRBD1 (5 bases). V was clipped by 3 bases and J by 0 bases, with 15 bases between them. CDR3 length equals 16 residues. Looked up from germline, CDR1 is LGHNA and CDR2 is YNFKEQ. CDR3 bases: TGTGCCAGCAGCCAGCCCCCAGGGTTGGGCTCCTACGAGCAGTACTTC. Translating gives CASSQPPGLGSYEQYF.

This rearrangement joins TRBV24-1 to TRBJ1-2, with 7 bases lining up with TRBD1. J lost 8 bases, V lost 9 bases, and 5 bases had no gene match. The CDR3 sequence is 11 residues long. Germline V gene lookup returns CDR1 KGHDR and CDR2 SFDVKD. The CDR3 nucleotides read TGTGCCACCGAGGGGGCCTACGGCTACACCTTC. Translated: CATEGAYGYTF.

The chain has TRBV4-1 and TRBJ2-7, with 15 bases that match TRBD2. The V gene end was trimmed by 0 bases and the J gene end by 7 bases; junction bases not matched to a gene: 4. Germline CDR1 is MGHRA and CDR2 is YSYEKL. The CDR3 sequence is 16 residues long. In DNA, the CDR3 is TGCGCCAGCAGCCAAGATCCGGGACTAGCGGGGGGAGAGCAGTACTTC. Encoded protein: CASSQDPGLAGGEQYF.

The chain has TRBV12-3 or TRBV12-4 and TRBJ1-2; D is ambiguous. The CDR3 length is 12 residues. The V end lost 3 bases, the J end lost 8 bases, and 10 bases lay between the germline ends. DNA of the CDR3: TGTGCCAGCAGTTTGAGGATGGAGGGCTACACCTTC. It encodes CASSLRMEGYTF.

The J gene is TRBJ2-4, the V gene TRBV7-2, with no clear D. The CDR3 totals 11 residues. CDR1 SGHTA and CDR2 FQGNSA come from the germline V gene. V lost 5 bases and J 4 bases, leaving 3 bases between the germline ends. This CDR3 is CASSEKNIQYF. The DNA of the CDR3 is TGTGCCAGCAGCGAGAAAAACATTCAGTACTTC.

The genes are TRBV6-1 and TRBJ2-1; 10 bases are shared with TRBD2. The germline CDR1 and CDR2 sequences are MNHNS and SASEGT. The CDR3 loop spans 15 amino acids. The V gene end was trimmed by 1 base and the J gene end by 9 bases; junction bases not matched to a gene: 6. The chain's CDR3 is CASSEESGGAIEQFF. For the CDR3, the DNA is TGTGCCAGCAGTGAAGAAAGCGGGGGGGCAATTGAGCAGTTCTTC.

V usage is TRBV6-5 and J usage is TRBJ1-2; maybe TRBD1 (5 bases). Germline loops: CDR1 MNHEY, CDR2 SVGAGI. The CDR3 loop spans 12 amino acids. The germline V and J ends were trimmed by 5 bases and 8 bases, with 12 bases remaining between them. The CDR3 reads CASSPPGWGYTF. In DNA form, the CDR3 reads TGTGCCAGCAGTCCTCCAGGGTGGGGCTACACCTTC.

The V call is TRBV18, the J call TRBJ1-3; D not certain. Trimming took 0 bases from V and 0 from J, leaving 18 bases between them. The CDR3 contains 19 residues. Germline V gene lookup returns CDR1 KGHSH and CDR2 LQKENI. The CDR3, as DNA: TGTGCCAGCTCACCACCGATTTGGTCGAGACACCACTCTGGAAACACCATATATTTT. As protein: CASSPPIWSRHHSGNTIYF.

This clone was seen more than once but under ten times. The V call is TRBV6-5, the J call TRBJ2-7, with TRBD1 matching over 8 bases. Germline values: CDR1 MNHEY, CDR2 SVGAGI. The CDR3 is 15 residues long. J gave up 1 base and V 4 bases, and 6 bases lay outside the gene matches. CDR3 in amino acids: CASSSTGASSYEQYF. The CDR3 DNA reads TGTGCCAGCAGTTCGACAGGGGCTTCTTCCTACGAGCAGTACTTC.

J is TRBJ2-6 and V is TRBV3-1 (or the pseudogene TRBV3-2); 8 positions agree with TRBD1. V shed 4 bases and J 0 bases; nucleotides not matched to a gene: 5. The CDR3 contains 17 residues. Germline V gene lookup returns CDR1 LGHDT and CDR2 YNNKEL (reference sequence). The CDR3 reads CASSLGQVYSGANVLTF. CDR3 nucleotides: TGTGCCAGCAGCCTGGGACAGGTTTACTCTGGGGCCAACGTCCTGACTTTC.

The rearrangement links TRBV4-3 to TRBJ2-1; D is ambiguous. The V end lost 0 bases, the J end lost 9 bases, and 15 bases lay between the germline ends. Germline-derived CDR1 and CDR2 are LGHNA and YSLEER. There are 15 residues in the CDR3. The CDR3 sequence is CASSQDGVSASEQFF. The CDR3 DNA sequence: TGCGCCAGCAGCCAAGATGGTGTTAGTGCTAGTGAGCAGTTCTTC.

The chain joins TRBV12-3 or TRBV12-4 to TRBJ1-4; weak D call: TRBD1 (5 bases). V lost 5 bases to trimming and J lost 14 bases, with 12 bases between them. The CDR3 loop spans 11 amino acids. For the CDR3, the DNA is TGTGCCAGCAGTGCGGGACCGTATCTGTTTTTT. Encoded protein: CASSAGPYLFF.

The J gene is TRBJ1-2, the V gene TRBV7-3; tentatively, D is TRBD1 (5 bases). Germline lookup yields CDR1 SGHTA and CDR2 FQGTGA. This CDR3 comprises 13 residues. V dropped 4 bases and J dropped 8 bases, with 14 bases sitting between them. The CDR3 region is CASSSLGGGGYTF. The CDR3 DNA reads as TGTGCCAGCAGCTCCCTGGGGGGAGGAGGCTACACCTTC.

This chain connects TRBV6-6 to TRBJ1-1; D gene uncertain. CDR1 and CDR2 (germline): MNHNY, SVGAGI (reference sequence). V shed 7 bases and J shed 3 bases, with 12 bases lying between them. The CDR3 contains 13 residues. The DNA for the CDR3 is TGTGCCAGCACCCGTCCTGCGGACACTGAAGCTTTCTTT. It codes for CASTRPADTEAFF.

The CDR3, as DNA: TGTGCCAGCAGCAAAAACCCCGGGGCCTACGAGCAGTACTTC. Amino acid sequence: CASSKNPGAYEQYF. The rearrangement uses TRBV7-2 and TRBJ2-7; D is perhaps TRBD2 (5 bases). V was trimmed by 5 bases and J by 2 bases, leaving 13 bases between them. Germline V gives CDR1 SGHTA, CDR2 FQGNSA. CDR3 size: 14 residues.

J is TRBJ1-2 and V is TRBV5-4; 10 nucleotides match TRBD1. There are 15 residues in the CDR3. V was clipped by 4 bases and J by 4 bases; unmatched bases: 7. Germline lookup yields CDR1 SGHNT and CDR2 YYREEE (reference sequence). CDR3 region: CASSLTGGGGYGYTF. The CDR3 DNA is TGTGCCAGCAGCCTGACAGGGGGCGGAGGCTATGGCTACACCTTC. The variable domain in full, completed from reference TRBV5-4 and TRBJ1-2, reads ETGVTQSPTHLIKTRGQQVTLRCSSQSGHNTVSWYQQALGQGPQFIFQYYREEENGRGNFPPRFSGLQFPNYSSELNVNALELDDSALYLCASSLTGGGGYGYTFGSGTRLTVV.

This rearrangement joins TRBV5-1 to TRBJ1-2; D call uncertain. Trimming shortened V by 0 bases and J by 8 bases, and 8 bases separated the two germline ends. Germline V CDR1 and CDR2: SGHRS, YFSETQ. The CDR3 runs to 12 residues. Here the CDR3 DNA reads TGCGCCAGCAGCTTGGGGTTGAGGGGCTACACCTTC. Residues: CASSLGLRGYTF. Supplemented by reference TRBV5-1 and TRBJ1-2, the full variable domain reads KAGVTQTPRYLIKTRGQQVTLSCSPISGHRSVSWYQQTPGQGLQFLFEYFSETQRNKGNFPGRFSGRQFSNSRSEMNVSTLELGDSALYLCASSLGLRGYTFGSGTRLTVV.

The CDR3 DNA reads as TGTGCCAGCAGCCCCCGACAAGGCAACACTGAAGCTTTCTTT. This translates into CASSPRQGNTEAFF. The chain links TRBV7-2 to TRBJ1-1, with unresolved D. Germline V lookup: CDR1 SGHTA, CDR2 FQGNSA. The CDR3 runs 14 residues. The V end was cut by 5 bases, the J end by 2 bases, with 12 bases between.

The chain employs TRBV28 and TRBJ1-6; maybe TRBD1 (6 bases). V was clipped by 6 bases and J by 6 bases, with 15 bases between them. Germline-derived CDR1 and CDR2 are MDHEN and SYDVKM. This CDR3 region has 15 residues. This CDR3 reads CASSAEQGFNSPLHF. DNA for the CDR3: TGTGCCAGCAGCGCCGAACAGGGTTTTAATTCACCCCTCCACTTT. Drawing the rest from reference TRBV28 and TRBJ1-6, the complete variable domain is DVKVTQSSRYLVKRTGEKVFLECVQDMDHENMFWYRQDPGLGLRLIYFSYDVKMKEKGDIPEGYSVSREKKERFSLILESASTNQTSMYLCASSAEQGFNSPLHFGNGTRLTVT.

The chain couples TRBV6-1 to TRBJ1-1; D is possibly TRBD1 (5 bases). CDR3 length equals 15 residues. Germline values: CDR1 MNHNS, CDR2 SASEGT. V shed 1 base and J shed 1 base, with 10 bases lying between them. CDR3 bases: TGTGCCAGCAGTGAAGGCAGGGTAGGGAACACTGAAGCTTTCTTT. Residues: CASSEGRVGNTEAFF.

The sample holds one count of this clone. V is TRBV7-8 and J is TRBJ1-2; 8 nucleotides match TRBD1. The CDR3 consists of 15 residues. Trimming cost V 0 bases and J 5 bases; bases outside gene matches: 5. The germline gives CDR1 SGHVS, CDR2 FQNEAQ. The CDR3 DNA is TGTGCCAGCAGCTTAGCCCCGACAGGGGAATATGGCTACACCTTC. Translation gives CASSLAPTGEYGYTF.

The rearrangement uses TRBV3-1 (or the pseudogene TRBV3-2) and TRBJ1-6; D not certain. With 2 bases removed from V and 9 bases from J, the gap between germline ends came to 11 bases. Germline V lookup: CDR1 LGHDT, CDR2 YNNKEL (reference sequence). There are 14 residues in the CDR3. The CDR3 nucleotides read TGTGCCAGCAGCCAAAGGCGGGGAATTTCACCCCTCCACTTT. This encodes CASSQRRGISPLHF.

The genes are TRBV30 and TRBJ1-2; a weak D match, TRBD1 (6 bases). The CDR3 length is 13 residues. CDR1 and CDR2 from the germline V gene are GTSNPN and SVGIG (reference sequence). V lost 3 bases and J 8 bases, leaving 16 bases between the germline ends. In DNA, the CDR3 is TGTGCCTGGAGGAAGGGGGTGACGAGAGGCTACACCTTC. Translated, it gives CAWRKGVTRGYTF.

This chain uses TRBV29-1 with TRBJ2-7; D might be TRBD1 (7 bases). Germline lookup yields CDR1 SQVTM and CDR2 ANQGSEA. V lost 6 bases to trimming and J lost 3 bases, with 21 bases between them. CDR3 length: 15 residues. DNA for the CDR3: TGCAGCGTCGTAGTGGGGGCAGGGGGACTCTACGAGCAGTACTTC. Translation: CSVVVGAGGLYEQYF.

This chain connects TRBV18 to TRBJ1-5; 8 positions agree with TRBD1. Trimming took 3 bases from V and 0 from J; bases not matched to a gene: 4. Germline V gives CDR1 KGHSH, CDR2 LQKENI. The CDR3 consists of 16 residues. In DNA, the CDR3 is TGTGCCAGCTCACCGGGGACAGGCAGTAGCAATCAGCCCCAGCATTTT. Translating it yields CASSPGTGSSNQPQHF. The whole variable domain, filled in from reference TRBV18 and TRBJ1-5, reads NAGVMQNPRHLVRRRGQEARLRCSPMKGHSHVYWYRQLPEEGLKFMVYLQKENIIDESGMPKERFSAEFPKEGPSILRIQQVVRGDSAAYFCASSPGTGSSNQPQHFGDGTRLSIL.

This chain joins TRBV6-2 or TRBV6-3 and TRBJ1-5; a weak D match, TRBD1 (6 bases). The CDR3 is 14 residues long. Germline V lookup: CDR1 MNHEY, CDR2 SVGEGT. Trimming removed 0 bases at V and 6 bases at J, with 9 bases between. CDR3 sequence: CASSYSIQGQPQHF. The CDR3 nucleotides are TGTGCCAGCAGTTACTCGATACAGGGTCAGCCCCAGCATTTT.

V gene TRBV4-1 combines with J gene TRBJ2-1; 13 bases fit TRBD2. V gave up 4 bases and J gave up 6 bases; unmatched junction bases: 18. The CDR3 has 20 residues. Germline assignment: CDR1 MGHRA and CDR2 YSYEKL. CDR3 DNA sequence: TGCGCCAGCAGCCGAAGATGGGGGGGACTAGCGGGGACTGCGCCCAATGAGCAGTTCTTC. Its translation is CASSRRWGGLAGTAPNEQFF.

V and J are TRBV29-1 and TRBJ1-2; D perhaps matches TRBD1 (6 bases). The V gene lost 7 bases and the J gene lost 8 bases, with 17 bases spanning the gap. From germline, CDR1 is SQVTM and CDR2 ANQGSEA. CDR3 length: 12 amino acids. The CDR3 loop reads CSAPDSLEGYTF. The CDR3 DNA is TGCAGCGCCCCGGACAGTTTGGAGGGCTACACCTTC.

The genes are TRBV19 and TRBJ1-2; 12 bases line up with TRBD1. The germline V gene has CDR1 LNHDA and CDR2 SQIVND (reference sequence). This CDR3 is built from 16 residues. Trimming removed 8 bases from V and 3 bases from J; junction bases left unmatched: 10. CDR3 loop: CASHRGTGGSYYGYTF. As DNA, the CDR3 is TGTGCCAGTCACCGAGGGACAGGGGGCTCGTACTATGGCTACACCTTC. The entire variable domain, with the rest obtained from reference TRBV19 and TRBJ1-2, is as follows: DGGITQSPKYLFRKEGQNVTLSCEQNLNHDAMYWYRQDPGQGLRLIYYSQIVNDFQKGDIAEGYSVSREKKESFPLTVTSAQKNPTAFYLCASHRGTGGSYYGYTFGSGTRLTVV.